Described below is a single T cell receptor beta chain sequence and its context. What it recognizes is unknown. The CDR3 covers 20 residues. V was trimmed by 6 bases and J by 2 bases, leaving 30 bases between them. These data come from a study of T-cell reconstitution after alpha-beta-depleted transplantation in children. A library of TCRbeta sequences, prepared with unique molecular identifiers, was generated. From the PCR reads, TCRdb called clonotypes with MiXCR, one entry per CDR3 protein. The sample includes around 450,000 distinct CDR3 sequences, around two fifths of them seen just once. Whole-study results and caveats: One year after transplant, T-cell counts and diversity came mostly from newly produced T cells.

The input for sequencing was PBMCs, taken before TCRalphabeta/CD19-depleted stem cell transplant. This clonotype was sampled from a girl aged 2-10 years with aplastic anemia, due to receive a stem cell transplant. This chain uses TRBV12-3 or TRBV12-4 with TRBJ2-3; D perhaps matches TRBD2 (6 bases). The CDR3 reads CASSITAPTSHRPFTDTQYF. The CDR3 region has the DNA TGTGCCAGCAGCATAACAGCGCCTACTAGCCATCGGCCATTCACAGATACGCAGTATTTT.